This TCR beta chain was identified in a study of T cells after yellow fever vaccination. Study results and limitations: Highly abundant clonotypes carried over from the bulk population could end up in FACS-sorted repertoires as contaminants. A minor fraction of clonotypes spanned both CD4 and CD8 compartments.

The CDR3 spans 15 residues. Germline V lookup: CDR1 DFQATT, CDR2 SNEGSKA (reference sequence). Trimming cost V 3 bases and J 0 bases, with 9 bases left between them. This clonotype was detected a few times. Antigen unknown. Conversion of TCR transcripts into cDNA relied on 5'RACE template switching, which added a universal primer site and UMIs. TCRdb fed the 5' RACE reads into MiXCR, producing one record per CDR3 protein. The data show about 230,000 distinct CDR3 sequences, over 6.5% seen once. This TCR was sampled from a man aged 25-45 years who received the YFV17D yellow fever vaccine. This specimen consisted of CD4+ T cells sorted from PBMCs, obtained on the day of the yellow fever booster vaccination. The V gene is TRBV20-1, the J gene TRBJ2-6; D is uncertain. The CDR3 region has the DNA TGCAGTGCTAGCGGCTTTCTCTCTGGGGCCAACGTCCTGACTTTC. It translates to CSASGFLSGANVLTF.